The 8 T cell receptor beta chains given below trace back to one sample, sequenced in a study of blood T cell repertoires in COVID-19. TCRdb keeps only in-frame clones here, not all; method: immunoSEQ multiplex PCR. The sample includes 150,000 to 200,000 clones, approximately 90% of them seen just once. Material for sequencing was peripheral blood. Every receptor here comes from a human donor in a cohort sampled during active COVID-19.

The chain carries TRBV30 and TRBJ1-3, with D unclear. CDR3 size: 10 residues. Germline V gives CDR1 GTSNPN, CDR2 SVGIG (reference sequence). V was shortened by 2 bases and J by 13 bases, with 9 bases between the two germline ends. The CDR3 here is CAWSSTQIYF. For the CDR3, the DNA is TGTGCCTGGAGTTCTACTCAAATATATTTT. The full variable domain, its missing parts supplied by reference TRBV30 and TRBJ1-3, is SQTIHQWPATLVQPVGSPLSLECTVEGTSNPNLYWYRQAAGRGLQLLFYSVGIGQISSEVPQNLSASRPQDRQFILSSKKLLLSDSGFYLCAWSSTQIYFGEGSWLTVV.

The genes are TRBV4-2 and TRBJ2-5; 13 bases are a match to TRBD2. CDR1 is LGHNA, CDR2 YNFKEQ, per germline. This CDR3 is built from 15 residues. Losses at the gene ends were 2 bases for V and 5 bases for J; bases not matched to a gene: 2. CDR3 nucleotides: TGTGCCAGCAGCCAAAGGACTAGCGGGAGTGAGACCCAGTACTTC. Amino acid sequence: CASSQRTSGSETQYF.

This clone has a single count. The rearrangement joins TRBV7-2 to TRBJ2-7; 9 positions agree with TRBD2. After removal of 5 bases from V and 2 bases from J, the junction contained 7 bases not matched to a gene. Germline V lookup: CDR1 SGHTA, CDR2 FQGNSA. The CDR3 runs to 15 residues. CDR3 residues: CASSGGRGGAYEQYF. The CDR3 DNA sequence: TGTGCCAGCAGCGGTGGGCGGGGGGGAGCCTACGAGCAGTACTTC.

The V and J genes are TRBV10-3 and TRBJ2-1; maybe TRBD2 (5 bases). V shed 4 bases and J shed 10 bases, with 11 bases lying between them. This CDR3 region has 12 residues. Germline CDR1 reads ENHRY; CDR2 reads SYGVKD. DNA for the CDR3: TGTGCCATCAGTGCGGACCGAGGGGAGCAGTTCTTC. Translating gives CAISADRGEQFF.

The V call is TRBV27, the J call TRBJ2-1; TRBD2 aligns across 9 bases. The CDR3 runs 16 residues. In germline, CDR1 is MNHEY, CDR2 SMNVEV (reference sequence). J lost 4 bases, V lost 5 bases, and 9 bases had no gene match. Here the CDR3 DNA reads TGTGCCAGCAGTCAGAACAGCGGGAGGTCGTACAATGAGCAGTTCTTC. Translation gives CASSQNSGRSYNEQFF.

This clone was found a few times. The CDR3: CASGTSTHSPLHF. The CDR3 DNA reads as TGTGCCAGCGGGACATCCACACATTCACCCCTCCACTTT. The chain employs TRBV9 and TRBJ1-6; tentative D call: TRBD1 (6 bases). The CDR3 extends over 13 amino acids. Germline V gene lookup returns CDR1 SGDLS and CDR2 YYNGEE. V gave up 7 bases and J gave up 8 bases, with 13 bases separating them.

The CDR3: CASSYSIGRGDSPLHF. The CDR3, as DNA: TGTGCCAGCAGTTACTCGATAGGCAGGGGGGATTCACCCCTCCACTTT. The rearrangement joins TRBV6-5 to TRBJ1-6; 7 positions match TRBD1. V was clipped by 0 bases and J by 8 bases; unmatched bases: 7. Looked up from germline, CDR1 is MNHEY and CDR2 is SVGAGI. The CDR3 covers 16 residues.

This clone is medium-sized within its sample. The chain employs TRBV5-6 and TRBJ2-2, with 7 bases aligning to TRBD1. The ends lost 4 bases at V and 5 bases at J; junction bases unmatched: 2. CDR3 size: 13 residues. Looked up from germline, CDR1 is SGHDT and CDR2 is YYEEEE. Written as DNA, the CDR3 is TGTGCCAGCAGCAGGGGGCAGACCGGGGAGCTGTTTTTT. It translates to CASSRGQTGELFF. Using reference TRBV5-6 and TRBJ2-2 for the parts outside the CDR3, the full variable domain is DAGVTQSPTHLIKTRGQQVTLRCSPKSGHDTVSWYQQALGQGPQFIFQYYEEEERQRGNFPDRFSGHQFPNYSSELNVNALLLGDSALYLCASSRGQTGELFFGEGSRLTVL.